The 8 T cell receptor beta chains below all came from one sample that was sequenced in a study of identical twins (dated by TCRdb to about 2016). Library preparation employed 5' RACE. TCRdb names Illumina HiSeq 2000 as the instrument used. Using fastp trimming at Q25 and MiXCR clonotype assembly, TCRdb reanalyzed the public sequencing data and kept in-frame beta chains. Entries that share a CDR3 protein sequence are merged under the most common genes and DNA. In this sample the table shows hundreds of thousands of distinct CDR3 sequences, approximately 8.5% of which occur a single time. The top ten constitute 2.1% of the sample. Another study also made use of these data, one on yellow fever vaccine responses in identical twins.

The sequencing input was memory (CD45RO+) T cells sorted from blood. What the cell subset or site label conveys for this sample: CD45RO+ enriched T cells. The origin of the receptors is a woman aged 18-35 years in good health.

This clonotype was recorded many times. The chain uses TRBV10-3 and TRBJ2-1; D is undetermined. Trimming took off 6 bases at V and 10 bases at J, with 10 bases between the two ends. CDR3 size: 11 residues. The V gene's germline CDR1 is ENHRY and CDR2 SYGVKD. CDR3 sequence: CAIREVGEQFF. In DNA, the CDR3 is TGTGCCATCAGGGAAGTTGGGGAGCAGTTCTTC.

This clonotype was counted between two and nine times. This chain links TRBV4-1 with TRBJ1-1; D ambiguous. The germline CDR1 and CDR2 sequences are MGHRA and YSYEKL. The CDR3 length is 15 residues. The V end lost 0 bases, the J end lost 1 base, and 9 bases lay between the germline ends. For the CDR3, the DNA is TGCGCCAGCAGCCAAGATCCGCAAGCGAACACTGAAGCTTTCTTT. This encodes CASSQDPQANTEAFF.

The rearrangement uses TRBV28 and TRBJ1-6; 7 bases match TRBD1. Germline-derived CDR1 and CDR2 are MDHEN and SYDVKM. The CDR3 is made up of 14 amino acids. J lost 7 bases, V lost 5 bases, and 5 bases had no gene match. This CDR3 is CASSQGQTNSPLHF. CDR3 sequence (DNA): TGTGCCAGCAGTCAGGGACAGACAAATTCACCCCTCCACTTT.

This clonotype was observed a few times. The rearrangement uses TRBV23-1 and TRBJ1-3; 9 nucleotides align to TRBD1. TRBV23-1 is noted as an ORF with a role that remains uncertain. The CDR3 is 16 amino acids. The junction had 8 bases not matched to a gene; V was cut back by 7 bases and J by 1 base. In DNA, the CDR3 is TGCGCCAGCACTAGAACAGGGGGCGCTTCTGGAAACACCATATATTTT. It encodes CASTRTGGASGNTIYF.

This clonotype was observed a few times. The chain links TRBV11-2 to TRBJ2-1; TRBD1 is a possible D gene (6 bases). In germline, CDR1 is SGHAT, CDR2 FQNNGV. The CDR3 loop spans 19 amino acids. Trimming removed 4 bases at V and 4 bases at J, with 26 bases between. The CDR3 region is CASSSRGGQPSGLYNEQFF. As DNA, the CDR3 is TGTGCCAGCAGCTCGCGAGGAGGACAGCCTTCCGGACTGTACAATGAGCAGTTCTTC.

This clonotype was found many times. The V and J genes are TRBV5-1 and TRBJ1-1; TRBD1 is a possible D gene (6 bases). This CDR3 is built from 14 residues. Germline lookup yields CDR1 SGHRS and CDR2 YFSETQ. Trimming removed 0 bases at V and 8 bases at J, with 14 bases between. The CDR3, as DNA: TGCGCCAGCAGCTTGGCCGAAGGACAGAACGAAGCTTTCTTT. This sequence encodes CASSLAEGQNEAFF.

In this sample, this clonotype turned up many times. The chain combines TRBV4-1 with TRBJ2-1; D perhaps matches TRBD2 (6 bases). The germline V gene encodes CDR1 MGHRA and CDR2 YSYEKL. CDR3 length: 19 amino acids. Trimming left V 3 bases short and J 0 bases short, with 21 bases between. The chain's CDR3 is CASSQRSGTSDSSYNEQFF. CDR3 nucleotide sequence: TGCGCCAGCAGCCAGAGATCGGGGACTTCCGACAGCTCCTACAATGAGCAGTTCTTC.

J is TRBJ2-2 and V is TRBV25-1; possibly TRBD2 for D (6 bases). The CDR3 has 17 amino acids. V lost 3 bases and J 8 bases, leaving 22 bases between the germline ends. Germline V gene sequence: CDR1 MGHDK, CDR2 SYGVNS. CDR3 sequence reads: CASSDIYQGGSTGELFF. For the CDR3, the DNA is TGTGCCAGCAGTGATATTTATCAGGGAGGTTCCACAGGGGAGCTGTTTTTT. The complete variable domain, with remaining parts taken from reference TRBV25-1 and TRBJ2-2, reads EADIYQTPRYLVIGTGKKITLECSQTMGHDKMYWYQQDPGMELHLIHYSYGVNSTEKGDLSSESTVSRIRTEHFPLTLESARPSHTSQYLCASSDIYQGGSTGELFFGEGSRLTVL.